The clone carrying this T cell receptor beta chain has ten or more counts. A junction boundary mismatches the germline segment, possibly from a read error. The sample belongs to a study of T-cell memory formation after mild COVID-19. The V gene's germline CDR1 is SGHRS and CDR2 YFSETQ. This CDR3 is built from 14 residues. 5'RACE with constant-segment primers built TCRalpha and TCRbeta cDNA libraries with UMIs. TCRdb independently ran MiXCR on the 5' RACE reads; one entry per CDR3 protein. The table has roughly 510,000 distinct CDR3 sequences, around a sixth seen once; the top ten hold roughly 8%. Sequencing was done on a sample of PBMCs or a T cell subset sorted from them (not recorded which). This receptor was obtained from an adult woman who had mild COVID-19 (a few samples of this study predate the infection). Cell type and time point are not known. The chain has TRBV5-1 and TRBJ2-7; TRBD1 agrees at 8 bases. DNA for the CDR3: TGTGCCAGCAGCTTGGGGCAGGGGGCGGACGAGCAGTACTTC. This translates into CASSLGQGADEQYF.